This T cell receptor (beta chain) derives from a study of blood T cell repertoires in COVID-19. The CDR3 is made up of 13 amino acids. Germline V gene data show CDR1 as SGHRS and CDR2 as YFSETQ. Trimming took 4 bases from V and 7 from J; bases not matched to a gene: 6. The data were produced by immunoSEQ multiplex PCR, yet TCRdb's version contains in-frame clones alone and is incomplete. The table records roughly 25,000 clones, approximately 68% of them present only once. The sample taken for sequencing was peripheral blood. This clonotype originated in a woman of 80 years or more with acute or convalescent COVID-19. This chain joins TRBV5-1 and TRBJ1-1; 8 bases fit TRBD1. The CDR3 region has the DNA TGCGCCAGCAGCCTAGGACAGGGATTTGAAGCTTTCTTT. Encoded protein: CASSLGQGFEAFF.